This T cell receptor beta chain was captured by sequencing in a study of blood T cell repertoires in COVID-19. TCRdb keeps only in-frame clones here, not all; method: immunoSEQ multiplex PCR. The table lists some 250,000 clones, approximately 80% of them singletons. The J segment lost 7 bases and the V segment lost 5 bases, leaving 8 bases of the junction unmatched. Germline V gives CDR1 SEHNR, CDR2 FQNEAQ (reference sequence). The CDR3 contains 14 residues. This receptor was identified in a man aged 30 to 45 who had recovered from COVID-19. V gene TRBV7-9 combines with J gene TRBJ1-2; 9 bases line up with TRBD1. Input material: peripheral blood. The CDR3 loop reads CASSLPTGGSGYTF. CDR3 sequence (DNA): TGTGCCAGCAGCCTCCCGACAGGGGGATCTGGCTACACCTTC.